The 21 T cell receptor beta chains presented below share a single source sample, sequenced in a study of cytomegalovirus exposure and HLA in healthy donors. PCR was performed using 60 Vbeta and 13 Jbeta primers. Sequenced by immunoSEQ multiplex PCR; TCRdb stores in-frame clones only, minus some. The table has about 170,000 clones, 73% seen once. Sequenced material: PBMCs. The receptor set was obtained from a woman younger than 35 in good health and CMV-seropositive.

The chain couples TRBV15 to TRBJ1-5; the match to TRBD1 covers 9 bases. The V and J ends lost 6 bases and 0 bases, in that order; junction bases with no gene match: 9. CDR1 is LNHNV and CDR2 is YYDKDF in the germline V gene (reference sequence). This CDR3 region has 17 residues. CDR3 coding DNA: TGTGCCACCAGGCCCGGGACAGGGTTTTATAGCAATCAGCCCCAGCATTTT. Protein sequence: CATRPGTGFYSNQPQHF.

This clone was seen a handful of times. V and J are TRBV30 and TRBJ1-5; 8 bases map to TRBD1. Germline CDR1 GTSNPN, CDR2 SVGIG (reference sequence). This CDR3 contains 14 residues. V lost 1 base to trimming and J lost 7 bases; unmatched junction nucleotides: 6. The CDR3 DNA reads as TGTGCCTGGAGTGGACGACAGGGGCACCAGCCCCAGCATTTT. Translation gives CAWSGRQGHQPQHF. Full variable domain (rest looked up from reference TRBV30 and TRBJ1-5): SQTIHQWPATLVQPVGSPLSLECTVEGTSNPNLYWYRQAAGRGLQLLFYSVGIGQISSEVPQNLSASRPQDRQFILSSKKLLLSDSGFYLCAWSGRQGHQPQHFGDGTRLSIL.

The chain links TRBV6-5 to TRBJ2-2; 10 nucleotides align to TRBD1. Trimming removed 3 bases from V and 2 bases from J; junction bases left unmatched: 3. CDR1 MNHEY and CDR2 SVGAGI come from the germline V gene. CDR3 size: 16 residues. The CDR3 here is CASSYGTGVNTGELFF. Written as DNA, the CDR3 is TGTGCCAGCAGTTATGGGACAGGGGTCAACACCGGGGAGCTGTTTTTT.

The chain has TRBV30 and TRBJ2-5, with 10 nucleotides matching TRBD2. CDR1 and CDR2 from the germline V gene are GTSNPN and SVGIG (reference sequence). The CDR3 sequence is 14 residues long. V lost 3 bases to trimming and J lost 1 base; unmatched junction nucleotides: 2. Written as DNA, the CDR3 is TGTGCCTGGAGGGGACTAGCGATCCAAGAGACCCAGTACTTC. Protein: CAWRGLAIQETQYF.

This clone occurred once. V is TRBV4-3 and J is TRBJ2-5; D is unclear. The J call is in doubt because the DNA end fits TRBJ2-7 better. Germline V gene lookup returns CDR1 LGHNA and CDR2 YSLEER. The CDR3 is 13 amino acids. The CDR3 loop reads CASSQDLYYEQYF. In DNA, the CDR3 is TGCGCCAGCAGCCAAGACCTATACTACGAGCAGTACTTC.

The gene calls are TRBV2 and TRBJ2-5; possible D gene TRBD2, 6 bases. This CDR3 comprises 14 residues. The V gene's germline CDR1 is SNHLY and CDR2 FYNNEI. V dropped 5 bases and J dropped 2 bases, with 12 bases sitting between them. CDR3 sequence: CASSRDSPQETQYF. The CDR3 DNA reads TGTGCCAGCAGTCGGGACTCCCCACAAGAGACCCAGTACTTC.

The chain joins TRBV7-2 to TRBJ1-1; D is possibly TRBD1 (5 bases). Germline assignment: CDR1 SGHTA and CDR2 FQGNSA. This CDR3 spans 14 amino acids. V was clipped by 6 bases and J by 5 bases, with 16 bases between them. CDR3 residues: CASSSGWGLTEAFF. CDR3 DNA sequence: TGTGCCAGCAGTTCAGGGTGGGGTTTGACTGAAGCTTTCTTT. Using reference TRBV7-2 and TRBJ1-1 for the parts outside the CDR3, the full variable domain is GAGVSQSPSNKVTEKGKDVELRCDPISGHTALYWYRQSLGQGLEFLIYFQGNSAPDKSGLPSDRFSAERTGGSVSTLTIQRTQQEDSAVYLCASSSGWGLTEAFFGQGTRLTVV.

The rearrangement links TRBV5-1 to TRBJ2-2; 7 nucleotides match TRBD2. V trimming: 2 bases; J trimming: 5 bases; junction bases outside the gene matches: 6. The germline V gene has CDR1 SGHRS and CDR2 YFSETQ. The length of the CDR3 is 15 residues. CDR3 sequence reads: CASSFRLADTGELFF. CDR3 DNA sequence: TGCGCCAGCAGCTTCAGGCTAGCGGATACCGGGGAGCTGTTTTTT.

The chain joins TRBV18 to TRBJ2-2; D is perhaps TRBD2 (5 bases). CDR3 length equals 15 residues. The V gene lost 5 bases and the J gene lost 0 bases, with 10 bases spanning the gap. The germline CDR1 and CDR2 sequences are KGHSH and LQKENI. Here the CDR3 DNA reads TGTGCCAGCTCATTGGACTCGGCGAACACCGGGGAGCTGTTTTTT. Its translation is CASSLDSANTGELFF.

The chain couples TRBV11-1 to TRBJ2-7; 9 bases are a match to TRBD2. This CDR3 has 12 amino acids. Germline loops: CDR1 SGHAT, CDR2 FQDESV (reference sequence). V gave up 5 bases and J gave up 9 bases; unmatched junction bases: 5. The CDR3 protein is CASSATSGGQYF. For the CDR3, the DNA is TGTGCCAGCAGCGCGACTAGCGGCGGGCAGTACTTC.

This chain links TRBV2 with TRBJ2-5, with 7 bases fitting TRBD2. The CDR3 has 13 residues. Germline V gene sequence: CDR1 SNHLY, CDR2 FYNNEI. The V segment lost 6 bases and the J segment 5 bases; nucleotides outside the gene matches: 6. CDR3 amino acids: CASRWGGGETQYF. The DNA for the CDR3 is TGTGCCAGCAGATGGGGGGGTGGGGAGACCCAGTACTTC.

This chain links TRBV9 with TRBJ1-6; D is unclear. The ends were cut back, 2 bases at V and 4 bases at J, with 7 bases in the middle. From germline, CDR1 is SGDLS and CDR2 YYNGEE. The length of the CDR3 is 14 residues. The CDR3 DNA sequence: TGTGCCAGCAGCGTCGGGGTATATAATTCACCCCTCCACTTT. Its translation is CASSVGVYNSPLHF.

A note on this clone: The junction does not match germline at one end; this may be a read error. The chain uses TRBV7-9 and TRBJ1-4; 8 nucleotides match TRBD1. This CDR3 region has 16 residues. Germline values: CDR1 SEHNR, CDR2 FQNEAQ (reference sequence). Written as DNA, the CDR3 is TGTTCCAGCAGCTTAGGTTCCGACAGGGGTAATGACAAACTGTTTTTT. Protein product: CSSSLGSDRGNDKLFF.

This chain links TRBV6-6 with TRBJ1-1; a weak D match, TRBD1 (6 bases). Germline CDR1 is MNHNY and CDR2 is SVGAGI (reference sequence). V was clipped by 5 bases and J by 5 bases, with 15 bases between them. CDR3 length equals 14 residues. CDR3 amino acids: CASSLSTGGTEAFF. The CDR3 DNA follows: TGTGCCAGCAGTCTTTCGACAGGCGGAACTGAAGCTTTCTTT.

The chain recombines TRBV6-1 with TRBJ2-7, with D maybe TRBD1 (5 bases). CDR3 size: 14 residues. The V and J ends lost 6 bases and 1 base respectively, with 13 bases between them. Germline CDR1 is MNHNS and CDR2 is SASEGT. The CDR3 loop is CASRTGDASYEQYF. The DNA for the CDR3 is TGTGCCAGCAGAACAGGAGACGCATCCTACGAGCAGTACTTC.

The chain employs TRBV10-3 and TRBJ1-6, with 9 bases that match TRBD1. In germline, CDR1 is ENHRY, CDR2 SYGVKD. CDR3 length: 17 amino acids. With V trimmed by 10 bases and J by 7 bases, 17 bases remained unmatched. CDR3 region: CATGTRTGVGGNSPLHF. The CDR3 region has the DNA TGTGCCACCGGGACCCGGACAGGGGTTGGGGGGAATTCACCCCTCCACTTT.

This clone has only a few counts. The chain couples TRBV7-3 to TRBJ2-2; weak D call: TRBD1 (6 bases). Germline V CDR1 and CDR2: SGHTA, FQGTGA. CDR3 length equals 14 residues. Trimming left V 5 bases short and J 6 bases short, with 13 bases between. The CDR3 sequence is CASSAVQGAGELFF. DNA for the CDR3: TGTGCCAGCAGCGCCGTACAGGGAGCCGGGGAGCTGTTTTTT. The full variable domain, rest sourced from reference TRBV7-3 and TRBJ2-2, is GAGVSQTPSNKVTEKGKYVELRCDPISGHTALYWYRQSLGQGPEFLIYFQGTGAADDSGLPNDRFFAVRPEGSVSTLKIQRTERGDSAVYLCASSAVQGAGELFFGEGSRLTVL.

This clone was detected a few times. The gene calls are TRBV5-1 and TRBJ1-2; 11 bases are shared with TRBD1. The V gene's germline CDR1 is SGHRS and CDR2 YFSETQ. V trimming: 4 bases; J trimming: 2 bases; junction bases outside the gene matches: 10. The CDR3 contains 17 residues. The CDR3 spells CASSRGDRGLINYGYTF. As DNA, the CDR3 is TGCGCCAGCAGCCGCGGGGACAGGGGGTTAATAAACTATGGCTACACCTTC.

This clone turned up a few times. This chain connects TRBV7-9 to TRBJ1-5; 9 nucleotides match TRBD1. Germline V lookup: CDR1 SEHNR, CDR2 FQNEAQ (reference sequence). J lost 0 bases, V lost 5 bases, and 14 bases had no gene match. The CDR3 loop spans 19 amino acids. The CDR3 loop is CASSAAGTGNPYSNQPQHF. The CDR3 DNA reads TGTGCCAGCAGCGCCGCCGGGACAGGGAACCCTTATAGCAATCAGCCCCAGCATTTT.

This rearrangement joins TRBV10-3 to TRBJ1-1, with D unresolved. The length of the CDR3 is 11 residues. The germline gives CDR1 ENHRY, CDR2 SYGVKD. V shed 11 bases and J shed 5 bases, with 12 bases lying between them. The CDR3: CASRGTTEAFF. The CDR3 nucleotides are TGTGCCTCACGAGGCACGACTGAAGCTTTCTTT.

The chain carries TRBV6-1 and TRBJ1-1; possible D gene TRBD1, 6 bases. Trimming left V 6 bases short and J 1 base short, with 6 bases between. The CDR3 extends over 12 amino acids. Per germline, CDR1 MNHNS and CDR2 SASEGT. The CDR3 DNA reads as TGTGCCAGCAGGGACAGGAACACTGAAGCTTTCTTT. Translating it yields CASRDRNTEAFF.